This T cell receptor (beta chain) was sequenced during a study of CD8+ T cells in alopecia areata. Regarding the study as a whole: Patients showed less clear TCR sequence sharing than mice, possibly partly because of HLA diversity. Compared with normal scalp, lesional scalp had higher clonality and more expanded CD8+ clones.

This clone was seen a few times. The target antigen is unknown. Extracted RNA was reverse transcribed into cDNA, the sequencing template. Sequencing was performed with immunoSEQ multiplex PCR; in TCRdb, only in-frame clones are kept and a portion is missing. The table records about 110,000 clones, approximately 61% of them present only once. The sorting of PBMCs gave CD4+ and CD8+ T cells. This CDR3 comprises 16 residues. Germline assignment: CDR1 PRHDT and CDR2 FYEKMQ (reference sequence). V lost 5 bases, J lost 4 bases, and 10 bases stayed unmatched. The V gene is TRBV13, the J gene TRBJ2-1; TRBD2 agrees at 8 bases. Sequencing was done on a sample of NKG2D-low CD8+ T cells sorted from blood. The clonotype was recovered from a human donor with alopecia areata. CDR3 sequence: CASSPQTGGRYNEQFF. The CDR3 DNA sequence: TGTGCCAGCAGCCCCCAGACGGGAGGGAGGTACAATGAGCAGTTCTTC.